This T cell receptor (beta chain) was found in a study of vaccination and CD4 T cells after COVID-19. Study background: Convalescent patients gave post-COVID blood a median about 100 days post-diagnosis, range 35 to 161. Overlapping spike peptides from SARS-CoV-2, HCoV-NL63, HCoV-OC43 and HCoV-229E served to stimulate the cells. In the control cultures, a CEFX pool, an HIV-1 Nef pool, or no peptide was supplied.

The germline CDR1 and CDR2 sequences are MNHNS and SASEGT. The CDR3 runs to 12 residues. The V end lost 2 bases, the J end lost 6 bases, and 8 bases lay between the germline ends. Treatment described: roughly nine-day PBMC culture with coronavirus spike peptide pools or control peptides (ViraFEST assay). The authors replaced half the medium with fresh IL-2 medium on days 3 and 7. Points on this clonotype: Its antigen is currently unknown.

The Oncomine TCR Beta short-read assay was applied to DNA of cultured CD4+ T cells. MiXCR was run by TCRdb on the PCR reads, yielding one entry per CDR3 protein. The sample carries around 15,000 distinct CDR3 sequences, approximately 57% recorded once. Sequencing was carried out using CD4+ T cells from blood, cultured in vitro. The sequence was obtained from a human donor who had recovered from COVID-19. The chain couples TRBV6-1 to TRBJ2-7; D possibly corresponds to TRBD1 (5 bases). Here the CDR3 reads CASSEQGAEQYF. DNA of the CDR3: TGTGCCAGCAGTGAACAGGGTGCCGAGCAGTACTTC.